This T cell receptor beta chain was sequenced during a study of somatic mutations in cytotoxic T cells in rheumatoid arthritis. In the study overall: Blood (less than 32 ml EDTA) from each patient was taken right after diagnosis, before any treatment. The flow sorting of some V beta antibody-stained T-cell populations reached nearly 100% purity, and the sorted populations included V beta1+ cells sequenced for TCRB.

Per the germline V gene, CDR1 is MGHRA and CDR2 is YSYEKL. The V end was cut by 0 bases, the J end by 0 bases, with 9 bases between. The CDR3 extends over 16 amino acids. Some clones are missing from TCRdb's copy, which holds only in-frame ones; the method was immunoSEQ multiplex PCR. The sample lists about 4,200 clones, 72% occurring once. Positive magnetic bead selection isolated CD4+ and CD8+ cells, and flow cytometry checked purity. The sequencing input was CD8+ T cells sorted from blood. The origin of this receptor is an adult with rheumatoid arthritis. The rearrangement links TRBV4-1 to TRBJ1-3; D gene uncertain. CDR3 residues: CASSQDSRNSGNTIYF. CDR3 nucleotides: TGCGCCAGCAGCCAAGATTCCCGGAACTCTGGAAACACCATATATTTT.